This T cell receptor beta chain was retrieved from a study of breast tumors, draining lymph nodes, adjacent tissues. The study, taken as a whole, reports: Compared with lymph nodes, tumors were less diverse; compared with nontumor tissue, more. Most tumor T cells seemingly derive from lymph node, then expand in tumor.

One entry per CDR3 protein, called by TCRdb with MiXCR from the multiplex PCR reads. The profile shows fewer than 15,000 distinct CDR3 sequences, around 57% of them singletons. This clonotype was counted many times. Its antigen is not identified. The CDR3 length is 12 residues. With 1 base removed from V and 2 bases from J, the gap between germline ends came to 2 bases. Germline V CDR1 and CDR2: SGHRS, YFSETQ. The receptor's source is a female donor with breast cancer. Some clones in this sample may be carry-over from other donors' samples. V usage is TRBV5-1 and J usage is TRBJ2-3; no clear D gene. Sequencing was done on a sample of tumor-adjacent breast tissue. The CDR3: CASSLTTDTQYF. DNA of the CDR3: TGCGCCAGCAGCTTGACCACAGATACGCAGTATTTT.